Shown below are 5 T cell receptor beta chains from a single sample sequenced in a study of T cell responses to AZD1222 COVID-19 vaccine. The method was immunoSEQ multiplex PCR; TCRdb's version includes in-frame clones alone and lacks a portion of them. The sample lists some 130,000 clones, around 86% occurring once. Here the sequenced sample was peripheral blood, taken on day 0 of AZD1222 vaccination. The receptors derive from an adult in good health.

The V and J genes are TRBV11-2 and TRBJ2-1, with D perhaps given as TRBD1 or TRBD2 (6 bases each). V lost 1 base and J 0 bases, leaving 19 bases between the germline ends. Germline CDR1 is SGHAT and CDR2 is FQNNGV. There are 19 residues in the CDR3. CDR3 in DNA: TGTGCCAGCAGCTTAGTTAGGATAAGGGGGACTTCCTCCTACAATGAGCAGTTCTTC. It is translated as CASSLVRIRGTSSYNEQFF.

This clone was counted a few times. CDR3 nucleotide sequence: TGTGCCAGCTGTCCTCTGGGGACAGCCTACAATGAGCAGTTCTTC. It codes for CASCPLGTAYNEQFF. The rearrangement joins TRBV6-5 to TRBJ2-1; 7 bases are shared with TRBD1. V lost 8 bases, J lost 2 bases, and 9 bases stayed unmatched. Germline CDR1 MNHEY, CDR2 SVGAGI. The CDR3 consists of 15 residues.

This sequence joins TRBV24-1 and TRBJ2-1; D is uncertain. Germline-derived CDR1 and CDR2 are KGHDR and SFDVKD. The CDR3 is 14 residues long. V was clipped by 3 bases and J by 6 bases, with 11 bases between them. In nucleotides, the CDR3 is TGTGCCACCAGTGATGGGAAGGGTTTCAATGAGCAGTTCTTC. Translating gives CATSDGKGFNEQFF.

This chain joins TRBV12-3 or TRBV12-4 and TRBJ2-5; D unresolved. This CDR3 has 10 amino acids. Between the trimmed V and J ends, which lost 8 bases and 4 bases, there was a span of 5 bases. This chain's CDR3 is CASGTETQYF. CDR3 DNA sequence: TGTGCCAGCGGCACAGAGACCCAGTACTTC.

The chain couples TRBV25-1 to TRBJ1-3, with 7 bases fitting TRBD1. This CDR3 region has 15 residues. With V trimmed by 1 base and J by 4 bases, 4 bases remained unmatched. Germline-derived CDR1 and CDR2 are MGHDK and SYGVNS. Here the CDR3 reads CASSEFVGQGNTIYF. CDR3 nucleotide sequence: TGTGCCAGCAGTGAATTCGTGGGACAGGGAAACACCATATATTTT.